The 22 T cell receptor beta chains reported below all come from one sample, sequenced in a study of blood T cell repertoires in COVID-19. TCRdb's copy holds only in-frame clones and misses some; the assay was immunoSEQ multiplex PCR. The top ten hold roughly 9.7% of the sample, which has around 150,000 clones, around 73% seen once. The sequenced sample was peripheral blood. These receptors were taken from a man between 60 and 75 years old who had recovered from COVID-19.

This sequence joins TRBV11-2 and TRBJ1-6, with 8 bases that match TRBD1. V lost 5 bases to trimming and J lost 3 bases; unmatched junction nucleotides: 0. Germline CDR1 SGHAT, CDR2 FQNNGV. The CDR3 totals 14 residues. CDR3 nucleotides: TGTGCCAGCAGCACAGGGGGCTATAATTCACCCCTCCACTTT. Encoded protein: CASSTGGYNSPLHF.

J is TRBJ2-5 and V is TRBV6-6, with 11 nucleotides matching TRBD1. With 6 bases clipped from V and 5 bases from J, the junction kept 8 bases outside the gene matches. This CDR3 region has 15 residues. CDR1 and CDR2 (germline): MNHNY, SVGAGI (reference sequence). The CDR3 nucleotides are TGTGCCAGCAGACCAACCGGGACAGGGGGTGAGACCCAGTACTTC. Amino acids: CASRPTGTGGETQYF.

This clone appeared a few times. The chain carries TRBV7-2 and TRBJ1-1, with a weak D call TRBD1 (5 bases). The CDR3 totals 16 residues. The V end lost 5 bases, the J end lost 0 bases, and 16 bases lay between the germline ends. CDR1 and CDR2 from the germline V gene are SGHTA and FQGNSA. The CDR3 protein is CASSIALSQVNTEAFF. CDR3 DNA: TGTGCCAGCAGCATCGCCTTGTCACAGGTGAACACTGAAGCTTTCTTT.

V gene TRBV6-5 combines with J gene TRBJ2-3; D not resolved. Deletions cut 3 bases from V and 6 bases from J, with 4 bases between. The CDR3 has 11 amino acids. CDR1 and CDR2 (germline): MNHEY, SVGAGI. DNA of the CDR3: TGTGCCAGCAGTTATATGGATACGCAGTATTTT. Translated: CASSYMDTQYF.

This clone was counted a single time. The rearrangement links TRBV30 to TRBJ2-1; 8 bases are shared with TRBD1. Per the germline V gene, CDR1 is GTSNPN and CDR2 is SVGIG (reference sequence). This CDR3 is 16 amino acids long. J lost 4 bases, V lost 4 bases, and 12 bases had no gene match. Written as DNA, the CDR3 is TGTGCCTGGACTCCAATGGGCAGGGGGCAATACAATGAGCAGTTCTTC. Protein product: CAWTPMGRGQYNEQFF.

The rearrangement links TRBV6-1 to TRBJ2-2; 8 bases fit TRBD1. Germline V gene data show CDR1 as MNHNS and CDR2 as SASEGT. V dropped 0 bases and J dropped 4; count of bases not matched to a gene: 7. The CDR3 length is 17 residues. Here the CDR3 reads CASSEARRTGITGELFF. CDR3 sequence (DNA): TGTGCCAGCAGTGAAGCGAGAAGGACAGGGATCACCGGGGAGCTGTTTTTT.

CDR3 sequence reads: CASSPSGGRDYGYTF. The CDR3 bases are TGTGCCAGCAGTCCCTCGGGGGGACGGGACTATGGCTACACCTTC. The rearrangement links TRBV28 to TRBJ1-2; perhaps TRBD1 as D (5 bases). V was pared by 5 bases and J by 3 bases, with 16 bases between. From germline, CDR1 is MDHEN and CDR2 SYDVKM. This CDR3 comprises 15 residues.

The DNA for the CDR3 is TGTGCCAGCAGCTCCGGGACAGGGACCGGGAGCAATCAGCCCCAGCATTTT. Protein: CASSSGTGTGSNQPQHF. The V gene is TRBV5-5, the J gene TRBJ1-5; 9 nucleotides align to TRBD1. V lost 3 bases and J lost 1; bases outside the gene matches: 8. The CDR3 runs 17 residues. Germline V gene sequence: CDR1 SGHKS, CDR2 YYEKEE (reference sequence).

This clone was recorded only once. J is TRBJ2-3 and V is TRBV7-2, with D possibly matching TRBD2 (7 bases). Between the trimmed V and J ends, which lost 4 bases and 3 bases, there was a span of 14 bases. Looked up from germline, CDR1 is SGHTA and CDR2 is FQGNSA. The CDR3 contains 15 residues. The CDR3 bases are TGTGCCAGCAGCTCCCGGGCGGGGGCTACAGATACGCAGTATTTT. Its protein product is CASSSRAGATDTQYF.

The chain uses TRBV9 and TRBJ2-5, with 8 bases that match TRBD2. CDR1 is SGDLS, CDR2 YYNGEE, per germline. The CDR3 is 15 residues long. V shed 0 bases and J 5 bases; nucleotides not matched to a gene: 6. The CDR3 sequence is CASSVGGGGGETQYF. The DNA for the CDR3 is TGTGCCAGCAGCGTAGGAGGAGGCGGGGGGGAGACCCAGTACTTC. Drawing the rest from reference TRBV9 and TRBJ2-5, the complete variable domain is DSGVTQTPKHLITATGQRVTLRCSPRSGDLSVYWYQQSLDQGLQFLIQYYNGEERAKGNILERFSAQQFPDLHSELNLSSLELGDSALYFCASSVGGGGGETQYFGPGTRLLVL.

This chain joins TRBV29-1 and TRBJ2-5; tentative D call: TRBD2 (6 bases). V lost 3 bases and J 5 bases, leaving 7 bases between the germline ends. CDR3 length: 11 residues. CDR1 SQVTM and CDR2 ANQGSEA come from the germline V gene. The CDR3 region is CSVDGGETQYF. The CDR3 nucleotides read TGCAGCGTTGATGGGGGGGAGACCCAGTACTTC.

This chain uses TRBV11-2 with TRBJ1-2, with D unclear. With 6 bases removed from V and 3 bases from J, the gap between germline ends came to 14 bases. Germline lookup yields CDR1 SGHAT and CDR2 FQNNGV. There are 14 residues in the CDR3. CDR3 loop: CASRLHQADYGYTF. CDR3 nucleotides: TGTGCCAGCAGGTTGCATCAGGCCGACTATGGCTACACCTTC.

The CDR3 loop is CASSLRGQGSGELFF. CDR3 coding DNA: TGTGCCAGCAGCTTAAGGGGACAGGGATCCGGGGAGCTGTTTTTT. The rearrangement joins TRBV7-6 to TRBJ2-2; 9 bases align to TRBD1. Germline V gene data show CDR1 as SGHVS and CDR2 as FNYEAQ. V was clipped by 2 bases and J by 6 bases; unmatched bases: 4. The CDR3 runs 15 residues. Variable domain in full (rest from reference TRBV7-6 and TRBJ2-2): GAGVSQSPRYKVTKRGQDVALRCDPISGHVSLYWYRQALGQGPEFLTYFNYEAQQDKSGLPNDRFSAERPEGSISTLTIQRTEQRDSAMYRCASSLRGQGSGELFFGEGSRLTVL.

The chain couples TRBV2 to TRBJ2-5; D is perhaps TRBD2 (6 bases). Trimming cost V 7 bases and J 2 bases, with 11 bases left between them. Germline CDR1 is SNHLY and CDR2 is FYNNEI. The CDR3 covers 13 residues. In DNA, the CDR3 is TGTGCCAGCAATTGGGACTCACAAGAGACCCAGTACTTC. Protein: CASNWDSQETQYF.

The chain is built from TRBV3-1 (or the pseudogene TRBV3-2) and TRBJ2-1; 13 nucleotides line up with TRBD2. Trimming removed 6 bases from V and 8 bases from J; junction bases left unmatched: 7. The CDR3 has 15 amino acids. CDR1 LGHDT and CDR2 YNNKEL come from the germline V gene (reference sequence). Written as DNA, the CDR3 is TGTGCCAGCAGTCAGACTAGCGGGAGGCTAGATGAGCAGTTCTTC. Its translation: CASSQTSGRLDEQFF.

The CDR3 DNA follows: TGTGCCAGTATTGACAGTGCCCATAACTATGGCTACACCTTC. It is translated as CASIDSAHNYGYTF. The J gene is TRBJ1-2, the V gene TRBV19; weak D call: TRBD1 (5 bases). CDR1 LNHDA and CDR2 SQIVND come from the germline V gene (reference sequence). The CDR3 consists of 14 residues. V lost 7 bases, J lost 1 base, and 13 bases lay in between.

This clone was counted between two and nine times. The V and J genes are TRBV5-1 and TRBJ1-1; TRBD1 matches 8 bases. This CDR3 is 20 amino acids long. V was clipped by 3 bases and J by 0 bases; unmatched bases: 19. The V gene's germline CDR1 is SGHRS and CDR2 YFSETQ. CDR3 bases: TGCGCCAGCAGCTCCACACGAATTGGACAGGGTGGCAACATGAACACTGAAGCTTTCTTT. Translation gives CASSSTRIGQGGNMNTEAFF.

The genes are TRBV7-2 and TRBJ1-2; 7 bases are shared with TRBD1. This CDR3 comprises 15 residues. The germline CDR1 and CDR2 sequences are SGHTA and FQGNSA. With 5 bases clipped from V and 7 bases from J, the junction kept 13 bases outside the gene matches. The CDR3 nucleotides are TGTGCCAGCAGCGAAATGGGACAGAATAATCGTGGCTACACCTTC. Amino acids: CASSEMGQNNRGYTF.

V gene TRBV28 combines with J gene TRBJ1-5; tentative D call: TRBD1 (6 bases). Trimming stripped 4 bases from V and 6 bases from J, with 19 bases between. The V gene's germline CDR1 is MDHEN and CDR2 SYDVKM. This CDR3 spans 16 amino acids. The CDR3: CASSSTIGGRVQPQHF. The CDR3 coding sequence is TGTGCCAGCAGTTCCACTATAGGGGGTCGGGTTCAGCCCCAGCATTTT.

The chain carries TRBV7-9 and TRBJ2-1, with TRBD2 matching 11 bases. Germline V CDR1 and CDR2: SEHNR, FQNEAQ (reference sequence). The J segment lost 4 bases and the V segment lost 0 bases, leaving 2 bases of the junction unmatched. This CDR3 has 16 amino acids. CDR3 in amino acids: CASSLAVAGGYNEQFF. The DNA for the CDR3 is TGTGCCAGCAGCTTAGCGGTAGCGGGAGGGTACAATGAGCAGTTCTTC.

This chain connects TRBV6-5 to TRBJ2-2; 8 nucleotides line up with TRBD2. This CDR3 has 14 amino acids. Trimming at V came to 6 bases and at J to 7 bases, leaving 7 bases not matched to a gene. Germline CDR1 is MNHEY and CDR2 is SVGAGI. This CDR3 is CASRSSGSGGELFF. DNA of the CDR3: TGTGCCAGCAGGAGCAGCGGGAGCGGCGGGGAGCTGTTTTTT.

This clone was seen only a few times. The chain couples TRBV28 to TRBJ2-3; 8 bases align to TRBD1. This CDR3 has 13 residues. Per the germline V gene, CDR1 is MDHEN and CDR2 is SYDVKM. The V gene end was trimmed by 8 bases and the J gene end by 5 bases; junction bases not matched to a gene: 6. The CDR3 region has the DNA TGTGCCAGCCGCCAGGGGGCAGAAGATACGCAGTATTTT. Translation: CASRQGAEDTQYF.